Below are 6 T cell receptor beta chains sequenced from a single sample in a study of cytomegalovirus exposure and HLA in healthy donors. PCR amplification relied on 60 Vbeta primers (plus 13 Jbeta primers). The data were produced by immunoSEQ multiplex PCR, yet TCRdb's version contains in-frame clones alone and is incomplete. The sample contains 80,000 to 100,000 clones, about four fifths of which appear only once. Sequenced material: PBMCs. These receptors all come from a human donor in good health.

The V call is TRBV6-5, the J call TRBJ1-2, with D perhaps matching TRBD1 (5 bases). V lost 0 bases, J lost 4 bases, and 9 bases lay in between. CDR1 and CDR2 (germline): MNHEY, SVGAGI. The CDR3 extends over 14 amino acids. The CDR3 reads CASSYSGQTYGYTF. CDR3 in DNA: TGTGCCAGCAGTTACTCGGGGCAGACCTATGGCTACACCTTC.

This clone was seen only once. The junction does not match germline at one end; this may be a read error. CDR3 sequence (DNA): TGTGCTAGCAGCCTAACGACGGGGGGCGGGGAGCTGTTTTTT. Amino acid sequence: CASSLTTGGGELFF. The V gene is TRBV7-7, the J gene TRBJ2-2, with 7 bases lining up with TRBD2. The length of the CDR3 is 14 residues. Germline CDR1 and CDR2: SSHAT and FNYEAQ (reference sequence).

The rearrangement joins TRBV5-4 to TRBJ1-2; tentatively, D is TRBD1 (6 bases). Germline loops: CDR1 SGHNT, CDR2 YYREEE (reference sequence). This CDR3 has 14 amino acids. Trimming cost V 4 bases and J 4 bases, with 14 bases left between them. The CDR3 is CASSGNQGSYGYTF. The CDR3 coding sequence is TGTGCCAGCAGCGGTAACCAGGGGTCCTATGGCTACACCTTC.

The J gene is TRBJ2-1, the V gene TRBV7-8, with D possibly matching TRBD2 (7 bases). From germline, CDR1 is SGHVS and CDR2 FQNEAQ. The V end was cut by 6 bases, the J end by 4 bases, with 16 bases between. The length of the CDR3 is 15 residues. The chain's CDR3 is CASRDRGAWYNEQFF. DNA for the CDR3: TGTGCCAGCAGGGACCGGGGGGCCTGGTACAATGAGCAGTTCTTC.

The chain joins TRBV7-2 to TRBJ2-7; 14 positions agree with TRBD2. The V gene's germline CDR1 is SGHTA and CDR2 FQGNSA. CDR3 length equals 15 residues. Unmatched junction bases numbered 3, after V lost 5 bases and J lost 3 bases. The CDR3 spells CASSRLAGGLYEQYF. CDR3 coding DNA: TGTGCCAGCAGCCGACTAGCGGGGGGGCTCTACGAGCAGTACTTC.

V usage is TRBV5-4 and J usage is TRBJ1-2; TRBD1 aligns across 7 bases. The V segment lost 1 base and the J segment 7 bases; nucleotides outside the gene matches: 10. The CDR3 spans 15 residues. Germline loops: CDR1 SGHNT, CDR2 YYREEE (reference sequence). CDR3 bases: TGTGCCAGCAGCTTGAAGGGAGGAGGGGGCCGTGGCTACACCTTC. Residues: CASSLKGGGGRGYTF.